This TCR beta chain was recovered during a study of blood T cell repertoires in COVID-19 (TCRdb year 2020). Study-level background: Samples from collaborators originated in the United States, Italy and Spain and spanned both the acute and convalescent phases of COVID-19. The prospective study material was composed of cDNA or gDNA derived from T cells, B-cell-depleted T cells, or PBMCs. Deeply sampled blood TCRbeta repertoires from subjects exposed to, actively infected with, or recovered from COVID-19 were included in the dataset. A freely available public database, intended as a resource for researchers studying the immune response to SARS-CoV-2, is where the repertoires were released. The samples were drawn from the first 160 participants of the ongoing ImmuneRACE study and from 950 to 1,500 subjects provided by 6 global collaborators. The sample metadata nearly always contained a de-identified subject ID, COVID-19 status, age in years and sex. HLA class I and class II types, where available, came from metadata supplied by the sample provider rather than from assay-based typing. On the study overall, not on this receptor specifically: The quantity of clinical and demographic metadata differed by source and by participant and was supplied without curation.

Whole blood was collected in K2EDTA tubes by collaborating institutions according to the institutions' own protocols. For TCRbeta analysis, collaborator samples were shipped as frozen whole blood, as isolated PBMCs, or as DNA extracted from either sample type. TCRbeta CDR3 regions were amplified from genomic DNA by means of the immunoSEQ Assay, a bias-controlled multiplex PCR. The published analysis was carried out like this. The number of nucleated cells in each sample was estimated by amplification of reference gene primers within the assay. To quantify the absolute abundance of each unique TCRbeta CDR3 rearrangement, sequence reads were collapsed and filtered. For each sample, productive Simpson clonality was calculated as the square root of Simpson's diversity index over productive rearrangements. TCRdb limited this immuneACCESS table to in-frame rearrangements with V and J called. A share of clones is missing; checked studies link under half to unresolved V genes, and the rest is unexplained. V, J and clone size are those of that table, while D and trimming were read from the DNA. In all, the sample holds under 80,000 clones, and 80% to 90% of those were seen once. The biggest ten clones account for more than 4.5% of the sample.

Notes on this clone: Its antigen is currently not known. Base qualities are not recorded, but no much larger clone differs from it by a single base.

Sequences SGHNT (CDR1) and YENEEA (CDR2) are obtained from the germline V gene. Trimming at the junction amounts to 5 bases on V and 10 bases on J, and the germline ends lie 18 bases apart. The CDR3, from cysteine to phenylalanine, totals 15 residues. The kept DNA is CDR3 alone, 45 bases in frame from the first base. The source of this sequence is a woman aged 80 or over with active or convalescent COVID-19. The sequencing input was peripheral blood. Recombination joined TRBV11-3 with TRBJ1-6, with the D gene uncertain. For the CDR3, the sequence is CASSPPTGGESPLHF. The nucleotide sequence is TGTGCCAGCAGCCCACCGACGGGAGGAGAGTCACCCCTCCACTTT. The full variable domain, completed from the reference TRBV11-3 and TRBJ1-6 proteins outside the CDR3, reads EAGVVQSPRYKIIEKKQPVAFWCNPISGHNTLYWYLQNLGQGPELLIRYENEEAVDDSQLPKDRFSAERLKGVDSTLKIQPAELGDSAVYLCASSPPTGGESPLHFGNGTRLTVT.